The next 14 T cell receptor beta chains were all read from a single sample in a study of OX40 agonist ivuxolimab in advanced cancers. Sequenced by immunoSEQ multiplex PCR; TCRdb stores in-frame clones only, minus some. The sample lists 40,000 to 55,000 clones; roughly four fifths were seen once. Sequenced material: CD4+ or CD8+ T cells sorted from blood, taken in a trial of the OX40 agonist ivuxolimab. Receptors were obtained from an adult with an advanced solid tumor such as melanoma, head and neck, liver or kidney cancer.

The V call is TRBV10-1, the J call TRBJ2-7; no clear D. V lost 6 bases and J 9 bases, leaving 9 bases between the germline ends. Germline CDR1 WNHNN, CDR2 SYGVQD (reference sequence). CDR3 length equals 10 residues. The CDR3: CASRDQGQYF. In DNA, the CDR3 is TGCGCCAGCAGAGATCAAGGGCAGTACTTC.

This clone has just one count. In DNA, the CDR3 is TGTGCCAGCAGTTTTCCGAACTCCTACAATGAGCAGTTCTTC. Residues: CASSFPNSYNEQFF. The V gene is TRBV28, the J gene TRBJ2-1, with D uncertain. CDR3 size: 14 residues. Per the germline V gene, CDR1 is MDHEN and CDR2 is SYDVKM. V was pared by 3 bases and J by 0 bases, with 6 bases between.

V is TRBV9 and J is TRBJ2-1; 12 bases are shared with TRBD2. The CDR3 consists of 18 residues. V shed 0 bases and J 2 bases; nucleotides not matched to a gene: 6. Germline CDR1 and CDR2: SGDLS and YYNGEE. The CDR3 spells CASSVGLAGGNPYNEQFF. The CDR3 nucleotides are TGTGCCAGCAGCGTAGGGCTAGCGGGAGGGAACCCCTACAATGAGCAGTTCTTC.

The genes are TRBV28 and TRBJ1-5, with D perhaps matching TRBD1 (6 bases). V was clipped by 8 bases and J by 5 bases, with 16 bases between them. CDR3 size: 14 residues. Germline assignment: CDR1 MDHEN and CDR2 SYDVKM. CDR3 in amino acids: CASLIPGVHQPQHF. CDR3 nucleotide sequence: TGTGCCAGCCTAATTCCAGGGGTCCATCAGCCCCAGCATTTT.

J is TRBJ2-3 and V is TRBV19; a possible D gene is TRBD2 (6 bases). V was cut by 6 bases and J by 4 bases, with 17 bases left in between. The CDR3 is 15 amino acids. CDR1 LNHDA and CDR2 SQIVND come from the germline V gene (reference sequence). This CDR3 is CASSLLGSSADTQYF. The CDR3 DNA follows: TGTGCCAGTAGCCTACTCGGCTCTAGCGCAGATACGCAGTATTTT.

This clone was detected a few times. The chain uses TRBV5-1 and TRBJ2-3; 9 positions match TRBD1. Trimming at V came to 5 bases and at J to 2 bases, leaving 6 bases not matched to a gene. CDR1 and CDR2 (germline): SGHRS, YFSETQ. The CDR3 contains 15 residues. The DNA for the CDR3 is TGCGCCAGCAGAACAGGGACAGGGAACACAGATACGCAGTATTTT. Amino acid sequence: CASRTGTGNTDTQYF.

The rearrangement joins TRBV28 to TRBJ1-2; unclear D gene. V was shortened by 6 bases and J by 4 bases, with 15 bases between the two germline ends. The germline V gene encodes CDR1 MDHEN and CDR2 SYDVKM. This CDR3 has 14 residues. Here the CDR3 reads CASRREADFYGYTF. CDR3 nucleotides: TGTGCCAGCAGACGGGAGGCGGACTTCTATGGCTACACCTTC.

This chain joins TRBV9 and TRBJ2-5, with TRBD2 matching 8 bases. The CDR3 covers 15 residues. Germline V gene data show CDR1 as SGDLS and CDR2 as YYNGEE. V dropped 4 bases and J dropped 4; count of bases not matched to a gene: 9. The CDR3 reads CASSLSGAGGETQYF. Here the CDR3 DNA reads TGTGCCAGCAGCCTTAGTGGGGCGGGAGGAGAGACCCAGTACTTC.

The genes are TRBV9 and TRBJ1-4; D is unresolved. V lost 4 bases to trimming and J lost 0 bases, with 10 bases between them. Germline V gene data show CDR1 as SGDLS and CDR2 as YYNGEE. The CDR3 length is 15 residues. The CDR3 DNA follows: TGTGCCAGCAGCCCGACGGTTGCAACTAATGAAAAACTGTTTTTT. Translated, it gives CASSPTVATNEKLFF.

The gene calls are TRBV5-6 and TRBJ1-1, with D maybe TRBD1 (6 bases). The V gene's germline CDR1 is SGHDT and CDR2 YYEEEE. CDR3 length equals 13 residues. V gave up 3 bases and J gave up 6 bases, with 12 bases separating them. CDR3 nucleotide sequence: TGTGCCAGCAGCTCCCAGGGGCTCGCTGAAGCTTTCTTT. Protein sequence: CASSSQGLAEAFF.

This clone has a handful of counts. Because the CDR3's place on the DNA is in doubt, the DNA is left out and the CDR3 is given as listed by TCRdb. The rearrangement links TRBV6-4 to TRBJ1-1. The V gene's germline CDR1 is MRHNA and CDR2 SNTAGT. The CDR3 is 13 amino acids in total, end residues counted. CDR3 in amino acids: CASSDFRGTEAFF.

CDR3 region: CASSLEGAIDTQYF. The CDR3 DNA sequence: TGTGCCAGCAGCTTGGAAGGGGCCATAGATACGCAGTATTTT. The V call is TRBV7-9, the J call TRBJ2-3, with D possibly TRBD1 on 5 matching bases. The germline CDR1 and CDR2 sequences are SEHNR and FQNEAQ (reference sequence). The V end lost 3 bases, the J end lost 5 bases, and 12 bases lay between the germline ends. This CDR3 contains 14 residues. The complete variable domain, with remaining parts taken from reference TRBV7-9 and TRBJ2-3, reads DTGVSQNPRHKITKRGQNVTFRCDPISEHNRLYWYRQTLGQGPEFLTYFQNEAQLEKSRLLSDRFSAERPKGSFSTLEIQRTEQGDSAMYLCASSLEGAIDTQYFGPGTRLTVL.

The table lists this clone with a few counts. CDR3 residues: CASSLGSGGSYNEQFF. The CDR3, as DNA: TGTGCCAGCAGCTTGGGGTCCGGGGGCTCCTACAATGAGCAGTTCTTC. The rearrangement joins TRBV5-4 to TRBJ2-1, with D possibly TRBD2 on 6 matching bases. Germline-derived CDR1 and CDR2 are SGHNT and YYREEE (reference sequence). The CDR3 length is 16 residues. V was pared by 0 bases and J by 0 bases, with 10 bases between.

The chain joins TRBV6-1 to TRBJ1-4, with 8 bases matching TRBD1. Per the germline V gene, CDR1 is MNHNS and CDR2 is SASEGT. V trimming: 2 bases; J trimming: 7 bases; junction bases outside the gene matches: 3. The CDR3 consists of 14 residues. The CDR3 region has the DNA TGTGCCAGCAGTGAATGGACAGGGTTTGAAAAACTGTTTTTT. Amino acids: CASSEWTGFEKLFF.